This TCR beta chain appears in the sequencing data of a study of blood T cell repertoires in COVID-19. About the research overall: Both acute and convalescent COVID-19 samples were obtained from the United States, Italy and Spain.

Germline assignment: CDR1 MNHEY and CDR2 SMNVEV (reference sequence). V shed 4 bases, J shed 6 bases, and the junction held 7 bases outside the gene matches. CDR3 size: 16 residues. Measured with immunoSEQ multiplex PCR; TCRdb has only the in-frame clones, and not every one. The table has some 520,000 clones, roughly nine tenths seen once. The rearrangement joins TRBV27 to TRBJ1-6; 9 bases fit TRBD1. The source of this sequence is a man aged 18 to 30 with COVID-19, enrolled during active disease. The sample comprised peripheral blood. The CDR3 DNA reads TGTGCCAGCAGTTCATGGACAGGGGCGGGTAATTCACCCCTCCACTTT. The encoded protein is CASSSWTGAGNSPLHF.